This entry concerns a single T cell receptor beta chain. This clone has just a few counts. This receptor's antigen is unknown. Base qualities are not recorded, but no much larger clone differs from it by a single base. The cohort consisted of 670 or so healthy bone marrow donors. Cohort members were all nominally healthy when sampled, although unrecorded immune exposures were likely present. Of the 670 or so cohort members, 250 to 300 had positive CMV serostatus and just over 350 had negative CMV serostatus, and CMV serostatus was not recorded for the donor. A peripheral blood sample was provided by each donor, and peripheral blood mononuclear cells were used for TCR beta sequencing. Genomic DNA was extracted from the blood cell samples with the Qiagen DNeasy Blood Extraction Kit. The library came from the immunoSEQ multiplex PCR assay. A mixture of 60 forward primers for TCR Vbeta segments and 13 reverse primers for TCR Jbeta segments was used in the multiplex PCR. A multiplex PCR assay on genomic DNA amplified the CDR3 region of rearranged TCR beta genes. The Illumina HiSeq System was used to sequence the amplified TCR beta libraries as 87-base-pair reads. The paper's processing steps were these. A later analysis counted some 74 million unique TCR beta chains across the approximately 700 repertoires, and some 11 million of these chains were shared by at least two donors. Raw reads were error-corrected and collapsed into unique sequences with a nearest-neighbor algorithm that merged closely related sequences to remove PCR and sequencing errors. To assign V, D and J gene segments, CDR3 sequences were aligned to IMGT reference sequences. For a sequence to be retained, at least a six-nucleotide match to both a V gene segment and a J gene segment was required. Rearrangements were classified as productive when the CDR3 lacked stop codons and remained in frame with V and J, and all other rearrangements were classified as non-productive. Following IMGT convention, CDR3 was defined as the stretch from the second conserved V-encoded cysteine up to the conserved J-encoded phenylalanine. In an earlier analysis of more than 550 of the donors, sequences lacking an unambiguous match to a single V gene segment were excluded. In an earlier analysis of a few hundred of the donors, a V segment was called functional when productive rearrangements were above 56.7%, and segregating when the standard deviation between donors exceeded 5%. To diagnose cytomegalovirus status from the catalog of TCR beta chain sequences, a statistical classification framework was built. V and J gene assignment, in a later analysis, came from comparing TCR nucleotide sequences with IMGT/GENE-DB human TR gene sequences. In a later analysis, CDR3 sequences and most-parsimonious VDJ recombination scenarios were assigned using the TCRdist pipeline. In a later analysis, each TCR beta chain was defined by its CDR3 amino acid sequence together with its V-gene family, and reads without a unique V-gene family were excluded. To address suspected cross-contamination and a sequencing artifact, a later analysis removed several hundred highly shared, low-generation-probability nucleotide sequences. In a later analysis, a clonal expansion index for each public chain was calculated from normalized within-repertoire ranks of inferred template counts. In a later analysis, generation probabilities were computed using a VDJ recombination model fitted to out-of-frame rearrangements, and the results were checked against IGoR. A later analysis scored TCR-TCR, TCR-HLA and TCR-CMV co-occurrence with hypergeometric tests, applying a repertoire-size bias correction to TCR pairs. To estimate false discovery rates, a later analysis permuted the HLA or CMV assignments 20 times. In a later analysis, co-occurring TCRs were grouped using DBSCAN, and TCRdist sequence similarity was added for clustering within HLA-allele-positive subsets. Co-occurrence clustering excluded repertoires with fewer than 30,000 or more than 120,000 public chains, plus five with anomalous nucleotide sharing. TCRdb stores this immuneACCESS table with in-frame sequences only. Part of the clones is absent; in the studies checked, under half of the shortfall reflects unresolved V genes, and no reason is known for the rest. V and J calls and clone size are as listed in that table; D and trimming were resolved from the DNA. This sample is represented by about 130,000 clones; around 80% of them were singletons. The top ten constitute around 4.8% of the sample.

The germline V gene (reference sequence) specifies MNHNY as CDR1 and SVGAGI as CDR2. Including the terminal cysteine and phenylalanine, the CDR3 comprises 12 residues. Only CDR3 DNA remains: 36 bases, in frame from the first base. V ends up 8 bases short and J 2 bases short, with an unmatched junction base count of 3. This specimen belongs to a study of cytomegalovirus exposure and HLA in healthy donors (dated by TCRdb to about 2017). Broadly, across the study: An earlier analysis of some 600 of the donors reported 250 to 300 Gb of sequence data and about 120 million unique TCR beta sequences obtained from approximately 180 million T cells. An early release that covered approximately 600 HLA-typed donors contained approximately 300 gigabases of sequencing data and around 80 million unique TCR sequences. The genetic ancestry cluster associated with self-reported Caucasian donors included over 65% of the roughly 360 genotyped donors. The study aimed to test whether signatures of past pathogen exposure could be identified by cataloging public T cell receptors. Using immunosequencing, the study profiled T cell repertoires from 640 or so subjects and related those repertoires to cytomegalovirus serostatus. In addition to the first cohort of roughly 670 subjects, a separate validation cohort of over 90 different subjects was used. The study combined high-throughput TCR immunosequencing, statistical association of individual TCRs with disease status, and machine learning to predict cytomegalovirus infection status. A later analysis re-examined previously published TCR beta repertoires from more than 600 donors and added high-resolution HLA genotyping to investigate patterns of TCR occurrence. Rather than drawing on any new phenotypic data, the later analysis identified candidate immune exposures from TCR beta sequences and the way those sequences occurred across donors. An earlier analysis of about 600 of the donors used high-throughput TCR beta sequencing to judge whether each TCR beta V gene segment behaved as functional or pseudogenic. Donor age, sex, ethnicity and CMV serostatus were collected together with the repertoire data. A later genetic analysis took genome-wide SNP genotypes for 398 of the 666 donors and used that subset as a discovery cohort. Every repertoire in the discovery cohort had been generated on one and the same sequencing platform. HLA typing covered class I and class II loci at four-digit resolution. The number of donors typed differed by locus, with about 629-630 for A, B, C, DRB1 and DQB1, around 500 for DQA1, 600 to 610 for DPA1, and around 450 for DPB1. Several DR-DQ haplotypes were treated as single units for association and clustering because of strong linkage in the cohort. Among several hundred genotyped donors of the cohort, an average of about 220,000 unique TCR beta nucleotide sequences was sequenced per donor, of which 15% to 20% were non-productive. Beyond this particular receptor, the publication reports: When HLA alleles, especially DR and DQ, strongly co-occurred, TCR associations were difficult to assign to individual alleles. A few of the identified cytomegalovirus-associated TCR beta chains were confirmed in vitro to be specific for cytomegalovirus antigens. A total of roughly 160 TCR beta chains were listed by the study as associated with cytomegalovirus. Sequencing depth was assumed to be roughly uniform across donors in the presence/absence analyses, though that assumption may not hold. In a later analysis, the rate of TCR association differed among HLA loci, with DRB1 alleles having the most associated TCRs and HLA-C alleles having the fewest. The only immune exposure information available for the cohort was CMV serostatus. Most TCR sequences were observed very rarely across donors, whereas some public TCRs were present in many individuals. In an earlier analysis of roughly 560 of the donors, most TCR beta V segments were observed in productive rearrangements about 90% or about 30% of the time, broadly matching IMGT annotations. According to a later genetic analysis, donors in an Asian-associated ancestry cluster had fewer N-insertions in productive TCRs than the approximately 700-donor mean. Correlated functional status among segregating V segments might be attributable to linkage disequilibrium, but an unknown experimental factor could not be ruled out. Because counts were too low, about 17 rarely observed V segments, including chromosome 9 orphons, were excluded from the earlier analysis of 500 to 700 of the donors. An association between a missense DCLRE1C variant and V-gene and J-gene trimming of TCR beta chains was found in a later genetic analysis and replicated in an independent cohort. The 87-base-pair reads could not distinguish some IMGT-functional V segments, including TRBV6-2 and TRBV6-3, so those segments were excluded. Specific HLA alleles were associated with roughly 16,000 TCR beta sequences at a false discovery rate of 0.05 in a later analysis. It was suggested by the authors that the approach could potentially be generalized to other disease states and immunological phenotypes. The classifier was reported to diagnose cytomegalovirus status with high specificity and sensitivity in both the original and validation cohorts. Compared with equally common non-associated chains, HLA-associated TCR beta chains in a later analysis were more clonally expanded and had lower generation probabilities. According to a later analysis, most CMV-associated TCR beta chains appeared to be HLA-restricted, and the HLA associations seemed to be driven largely by CMV exposure. In a later analysis, several top co-occurrence clusters were reported to appear linked to parvovirus B19, influenza, CMV and Epstein-Barr virus. A group of highly shared sequence variants was considered likely to be a technical artifact of the sequencing pipeline. Because HLA typing was missing for some donors at each locus, association tests included only the typed subset. A further reported finding was that TCR beta sequences accurately predicted the HLA-A and HLA-B alleles for most subjects in the first cohort. In this cohort, only TCR beta chains were sequenced, and detectable features were limited by the absence of alpha or paired-chain data.

The V and J segments used are TRBV6-6 and TRBJ2-7, with 7 bases aligning to TRBD2. The material sequenced was PBMCs. The receptor was derived from a young man in good health. The CDR3 corresponds to CASLAETYEQYF. The nucleotides are TGTGCCAGCCTAGCGGAGACCTACGAGCAGTACTTC.